Presented here are 20 T cell receptor beta chains from one specimen sequenced in a study of cytomegalovirus exposure and HLA in healthy donors. PCR amplification relied on 60 Vbeta primers (plus 13 Jbeta primers). The table came from immunoSEQ multiplex PCR; TCRdb's copy has only in-frame clones and leaves some out. Among about 140,000 clones listed, 60% to 80% were seen once. The specimen was PBMCs. The receptors here all came from a man in his thirties or forties in good health and CMV-seronegative.

This clone showed up just once. The CDR3 sequence: CASGRTSANNEQFF. The DNA of the CDR3 is TGTGCCAGCGGCAGGACTAGCGCGAACAATGAGCAGTTCTTC. The chain uses TRBV4-2 and TRBJ2-1; 9 bases line up with TRBD2. CDR1 and CDR2 from the germline V gene are LGHNA and YNFKEQ. V shed 8 bases, J shed 5 bases, and the junction held 7 bases outside the gene matches. The CDR3 runs to 14 residues.

The genes are TRBV30 and TRBJ2-1, with D unclear. CDR1 and CDR2 (germline): GTSNPN, SVGIG (reference sequence). This CDR3 has 11 residues. The V end lost 3 bases, the J end lost 6 bases, and 6 bases lay between the germline ends. CDR3 residues: CAWSAGNEQFF. CDR3 bases: TGTGCCTGGAGCGCCGGCAATGAGCAGTTCTTC.

This chain joins TRBV2 and TRBJ2-3; 10 nucleotides match TRBD2. Per germline, CDR1 SNHLY and CDR2 FYNNEI. V was pared by 3 bases and J by 3 bases, with 6 bases of the junction left unmatched. The CDR3 spans 16 residues. The CDR3 sequence is CASSELAGVGTDTQYF. Written as DNA, the CDR3 is TGTGCCAGCAGTGAGCTAGCGGGAGTGGGAACAGATACGCAGTATTTT.

This chain uses TRBV18 with TRBJ1-4; possibly TRBD1 for D (5 bases). The V end lost 3 bases, the J end lost 5 bases, and 13 bases lay between the germline ends. The CDR3 covers 15 residues. The germline gives CDR1 KGHSH, CDR2 LQKENI. The CDR3 reads CASSPGGFQNEKLFF. CDR3 nucleotide sequence: TGTGCCAGCTCACCGGGGGGTTTCCAGAATGAAAAACTGTTTTTT. Drawing the rest from reference TRBV18 and TRBJ1-4, the complete variable domain is NAGVMQNPRHLVRRRGQEARLRCSPMKGHSHVYWYRQLPEEGLKFMVYLQKENIIDESGMPKERFSAEFPKEGPSILRIQQVVRGDSAAYFCASSPGGFQNEKLFFGSGTQLSVL.

This chain uses TRBV10-3 with TRBJ2-3, with TRBD2 identical over 8 bases. CDR1 is ENHRY and CDR2 is SYGVKD in the germline V gene. With 3 bases clipped from V and 0 bases from J, the junction kept 8 bases outside the gene matches. The CDR3 consists of 17 residues. The CDR3 loop reads CAISEGVAGLSTDTQYF. The DNA of the CDR3 is TGTGCCATCAGTGAAGGGGTAGCGGGACTTAGCACAGATACGCAGTATTTT.

The genes are TRBV10-3 and TRBJ2-7; D not resolved. Germline V gene sequence: CDR1 ENHRY, CDR2 SYGVKD. The V gene lost 0 bases and the J gene lost 4 bases, with 7 bases spanning the gap. This CDR3 region has 13 residues. CDR3: CAISESGAYEQYF. The CDR3 bases are TGTGCCATCAGTGAGTCCGGTGCGTACGAGCAGTACTTC.

This chain joins TRBV27 and TRBJ2-1, with a possible D match to TRBD2 (7 bases). V lost 1 base and J lost 3, with 16 bases in between. Per the germline V gene, CDR1 is MNHEY and CDR2 is SMNVEV (reference sequence). The CDR3 consists of 17 residues. The CDR3 sequence: CASSLWGLADGYNEQFF. The CDR3 DNA sequence: TGTGCCAGCAGTTTATGGGGGCTAGCGGACGGCTACAATGAGCAGTTCTTC.

Points on this clone: Within the sample, other DNA sequences also encode this same CDR3. V and J are TRBV4-2 and TRBJ2-1; 14 bases agree with TRBD2. CDR3 length: 16 residues. CDR1 and CDR2 from the germline V gene are LGHNA and YNFKEQ. V was pared by 1 base and J by 10 bases, with 6 bases of the junction left unmatched. The CDR3 nucleotides are TGTGCCAGCAGCCAAGGACTAGCGGGAGGGCCCGGAGAGCAGTTCTTC. Encoded protein: CASSQGLAGGPGEQFF.

V gene TRBV7-6 combines with J gene TRBJ1-5; D not resolved. Per the germline V gene, CDR1 is SGHVS and CDR2 is FNYEAQ. The CDR3 extends over 15 amino acids. V lost 5 bases and J 1 base, leaving 12 bases between the germline ends. The DNA for the CDR3 is TGTGCCAGCAGCCTGTGGCCAGGAAGCAATCAGCCCCAGCATTTT. Amino acids: CASSLWPGSNQPQHF.

The chain employs TRBV29-1 and TRBJ1-3; D not certain. Looked up from germline, CDR1 is SQVTM and CDR2 is ANQGSEA. Deletions cut 6 bases from V and 4 bases from J, with 10 bases between. This CDR3 comprises 12 residues. CDR3 nucleotides: TGCAGCGTCGTTGGGGAGGGAAACACCATATATTTT. Protein product: CSVVGEGNTIYF.

J is TRBJ1-5 and V is TRBV18; 9 positions match TRBD1. V shed 6 bases and J 5 bases; nucleotides not matched to a gene: 8. The CDR3 is 15 residues long. Germline V gene lookup returns CDR1 KGHSH and CDR2 LQKENI. Written as DNA, the CDR3 is TGTGCCAGCTCCCAGGACAGGGGCCTTCATCAGCCCCAGCATTTT. This gives the protein CASSQDRGLHQPQHF.

The chain uses TRBV13 and TRBJ2-1; 8 bases are shared with TRBD2. This CDR3 has 16 amino acids. From germline, CDR1 is PRHDT and CDR2 FYEKMQ (reference sequence). With 3 bases clipped from V and 7 bases from J, the junction kept 11 bases outside the gene matches. CDR3 amino acids: CASSFYGGERRNEQFF. DNA for the CDR3: TGTGCCAGCAGCTTCTACGGGGGGGAGCGTAGGAATGAGCAGTTCTTC. Drawing the rest from reference TRBV13 and TRBJ2-1, the complete variable domain is AAGVIQSPRHLIKEKRETATLKCYPIPRHDTVYWYQQGPGQDPQFLISFYEKMQSDKGSIPDRFSAQQFSDYHSELNMSSLELGDSALYFCASSFYGGERRNEQFFGPGTRLTVL.

The chain links TRBV28 to TRBJ2-2; 7 bases fit TRBD1. Losses at the gene ends were 10 bases for V and 5 bases for J; bases not matched to a gene: 16. The germline V gene has CDR1 MDHEN and CDR2 SYDVKM. The CDR3 sequence is 16 residues long. The DNA of the CDR3 is TGTGCCACCAGACAGGGTCGGAGCAGAACTACCGGGGAGCTGTTTTTT. It specifies CATRQGRSRTTGELFF.

This clone was recorded a few times. The V call is TRBV19, the J call TRBJ1-5, with a possible D match to TRBD1 (5 bases). There are 15 residues in the CDR3. Trimming stripped 6 bases from V and 4 bases from J, with 16 bases between. Germline CDR1 reads LNHDA; CDR2 reads SQIVND (reference sequence). The CDR3 bases are TGTGCCAGTAGCCAAACCGGCGGGGGAAATCAGCCCCAGCATTTT. Protein: CASSQTGGGNQPQHF. Using reference TRBV19 and TRBJ1-5 for the parts outside the CDR3, the full variable domain is DGGITQSPKYLFRKEGQNVTLSCEQNLNHDAMYWYRQDPGQGLRLIYYSQIVNDFQKGDIAEGYSVSREKKESFPLTVTSAQKNPTAFYLCASSQTGGGNQPQHFGDGTRLSIL.

The V and J genes are TRBV5-1 and TRBJ2-7; 8 positions agree with TRBD1. Trimming cost V 2 bases and J 3 bases; bases outside gene matches: 7. The CDR3 is made up of 15 amino acids. The germline gives CDR1 SGHRS, CDR2 YFSETQ. The CDR3 is CASSLSGTGRYEQYF. The CDR3 nucleotides are TGCGCCAGCAGCTTATCTGGGACAGGCCGCTACGAGCAGTACTTC.

The genes are TRBV5-6 and TRBJ1-4, with 7 bases matching TRBD1. CDR1 and CDR2 from the germline V gene are SGHDT and YYEEEE. The CDR3 is 15 amino acids. V lost 5 bases to trimming and J lost 7 bases; unmatched junction nucleotides: 11. CDR3 in DNA: TGTGCCAGCAGTTTGCGCGGACAGGATTTTGAAAAACTGTTTTTT. Encoded protein: CASSLRGQDFEKLFF.

The V and J genes are TRBV28 and TRBJ2-7; possible D gene TRBD2, 6 bases. With 6 bases removed from V and 3 bases from J, the gap between germline ends came to 18 bases. Per germline, CDR1 MDHEN and CDR2 SYDVKM. CDR3 length: 15 residues. The CDR3 nucleotides are TGTGCCAGCAGCCCGGGTGGGGAGGCGATCTACGAGCAGTACTTC. It codes for CASSPGGEAIYEQYF.

The chain recombines TRBV2 with TRBJ2-7; TRBD1 aligns across 9 bases. Germline V lookup: CDR1 SNHLY, CDR2 FYNNEI. This CDR3 is built from 15 residues. J lost 2 bases, V lost 3 bases, and 5 bases had no gene match. CDR3 sequence (DNA): TGTGCCAGCAGTGAGGGACAGGGCCCCACCTACGAGCAGTACTTC. Its translation is CASSEGQGPTYEQYF.

The chain couples TRBV9 to TRBJ2-1; D not resolved. Germline CDR1 SGDLS, CDR2 YYNGEE. There are 13 residues in the CDR3. V was trimmed by 0 bases and J by 5 bases, leaving 6 bases between them. In nucleotides, the CDR3 is TGTGCCAGCAGCGTAGATGCGCACAATGAGCAGTTCTTC. This translates into CASSVDAHNEQFF. Complete variable domain (other parts from reference TRBV9 and TRBJ2-1): DSGVTQTPKHLITATGQRVTLRCSPRSGDLSVYWYQQSLDQGLQFLIQYYNGEERAKGNILERFSAQQFPDLHSELNLSSLELGDSALYFCASSVDAHNEQFFGPGTRLTVL.

The chain links TRBV19 to TRBJ1-1; D perhaps matches TRBD1 (5 bases). CDR1 and CDR2 from the germline V gene are LNHDA and SQIVND (reference sequence). V lost 8 bases and J lost 4, with 14 bases in between. The CDR3 covers 13 residues. The CDR3 DNA reads as TGTGCCAGTCGGTCCAGGGTGCCCACTGAAGCTTTCTTT. Translation gives CASRSRVPTEAFF. The entire variable domain, with the rest obtained from reference TRBV19 and TRBJ1-1, is as follows: DGGITQSPKYLFRKEGQNVTLSCEQNLNHDAMYWYRQDPGQGLRLIYYSQIVNDFQKGDIAEGYSVSREKKESFPLTVTSAQKNPTAFYLCASRSRVPTEAFFGQGTRLTVV.